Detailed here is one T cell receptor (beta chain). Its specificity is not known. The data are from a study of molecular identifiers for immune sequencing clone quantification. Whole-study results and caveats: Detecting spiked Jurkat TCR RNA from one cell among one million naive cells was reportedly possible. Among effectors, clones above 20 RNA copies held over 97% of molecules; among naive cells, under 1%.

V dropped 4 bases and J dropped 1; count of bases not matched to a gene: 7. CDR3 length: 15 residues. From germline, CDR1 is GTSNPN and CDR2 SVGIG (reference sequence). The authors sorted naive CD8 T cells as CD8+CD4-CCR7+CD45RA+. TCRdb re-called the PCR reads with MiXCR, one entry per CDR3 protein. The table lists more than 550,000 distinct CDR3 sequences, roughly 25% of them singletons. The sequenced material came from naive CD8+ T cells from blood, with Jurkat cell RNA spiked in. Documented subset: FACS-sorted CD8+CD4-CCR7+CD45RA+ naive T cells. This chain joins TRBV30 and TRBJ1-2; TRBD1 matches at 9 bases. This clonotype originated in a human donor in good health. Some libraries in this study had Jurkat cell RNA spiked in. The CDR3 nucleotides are TGTGCCTGGACCTGGGGACAGGGACTTAACTATGGCTACACCTTC. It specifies CAWTWGQGLNYGYTF. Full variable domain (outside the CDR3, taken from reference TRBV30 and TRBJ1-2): SQTIHQWPATLVQPVGSPLSLECTVEGTSNPNLYWYRQAAGRGLQLLFYSVGIGQISSEVPQNLSASRPQDRQFILSSKKLLLSDSGFYLCAWTWGQGLNYGYTFGSGTRLTVV.